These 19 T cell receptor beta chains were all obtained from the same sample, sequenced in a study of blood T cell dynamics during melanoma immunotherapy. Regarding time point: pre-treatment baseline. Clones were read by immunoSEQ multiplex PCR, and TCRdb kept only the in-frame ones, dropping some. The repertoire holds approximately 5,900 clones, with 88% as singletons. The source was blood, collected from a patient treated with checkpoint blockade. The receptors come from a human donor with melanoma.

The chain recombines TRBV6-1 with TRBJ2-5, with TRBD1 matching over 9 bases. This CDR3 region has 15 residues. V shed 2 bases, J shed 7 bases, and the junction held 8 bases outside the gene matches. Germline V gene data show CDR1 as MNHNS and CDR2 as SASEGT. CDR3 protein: CASSEIRDRALTQYF. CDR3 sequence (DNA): TGTGCCAGCAGTGAAATCCGGGACAGGGCGTTGACCCAGTACTTC.

In DNA form, the CDR3 reads TGTGCCAGCTCACGACAAAGAGGGGGCAATGATGAAAAACTGTTTTTT. Protein product: CASSRQRGGNDEKLFF. The genes are TRBV18 and TRBJ1-4; 7 bases line up with TRBD1. Germline V gene lookup returns CDR1 KGHSH and CDR2 LQKENI. V lost 4 bases to trimming and J lost 6 bases; unmatched junction nucleotides: 11. The CDR3 covers 16 residues. The variable domain in full, with the rest retrieved from reference TRBV18 and TRBJ1-4, is NAGVMQNPRHLVRRRGQEARLRCSPMKGHSHVYWYRQLPEEGLKFMVYLQKENIIDESGMPKERFSAEFPKEGPSILRIQQVVRGDSAAYFCASSRQRGGNDEKLFFGSGTQLSVL.

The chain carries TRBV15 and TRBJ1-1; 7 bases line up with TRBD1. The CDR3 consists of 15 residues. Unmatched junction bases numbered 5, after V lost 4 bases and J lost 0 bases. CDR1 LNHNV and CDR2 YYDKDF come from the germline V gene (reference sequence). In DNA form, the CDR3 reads TGTGCCACCAGCATCCACAGGGGCCTGAACACTGAAGCTTTCTTT. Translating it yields CATSIHRGLNTEAFF.

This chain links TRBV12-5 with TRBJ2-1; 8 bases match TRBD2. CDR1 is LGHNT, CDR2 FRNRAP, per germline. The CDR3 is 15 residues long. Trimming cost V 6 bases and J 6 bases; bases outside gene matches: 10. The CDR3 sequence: CASGRGGPGGNEQFF. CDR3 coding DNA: TGTGCTAGTGGACGGGGGGGCCCGGGTGGCAATGAGCAGTTCTTC.

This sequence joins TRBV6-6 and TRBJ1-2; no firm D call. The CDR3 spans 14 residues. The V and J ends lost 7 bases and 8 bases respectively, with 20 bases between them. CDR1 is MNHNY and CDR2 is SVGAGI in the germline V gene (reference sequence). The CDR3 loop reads CASNDRAGGEGYTF. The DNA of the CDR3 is TGTGCCAGCAACGACCGGGCGGGTGGTGAAGGCTACACCTTC.

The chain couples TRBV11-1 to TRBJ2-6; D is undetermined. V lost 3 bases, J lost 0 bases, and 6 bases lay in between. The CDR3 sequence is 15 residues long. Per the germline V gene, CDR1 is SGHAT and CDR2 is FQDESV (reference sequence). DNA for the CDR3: TGTGCCAGCAGCTTCGTCCTCTCTGGGGCCAACGTCCTGACTTTC. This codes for CASSFVLSGANVLTF.

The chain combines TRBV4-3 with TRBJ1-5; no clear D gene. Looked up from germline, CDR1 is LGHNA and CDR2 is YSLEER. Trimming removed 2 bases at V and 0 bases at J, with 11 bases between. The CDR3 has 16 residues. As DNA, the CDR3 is TGCGCCAGCAGCCAAAACCCGCCCGGTAGCAATCAGCCCCAGCATTTT. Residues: CASSQNPPGSNQPQHF.

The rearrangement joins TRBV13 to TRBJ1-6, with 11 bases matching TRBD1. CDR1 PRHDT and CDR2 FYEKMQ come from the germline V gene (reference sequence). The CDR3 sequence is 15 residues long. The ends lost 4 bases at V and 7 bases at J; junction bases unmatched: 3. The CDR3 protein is CASSWGTGGNSPLHF. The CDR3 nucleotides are TGTGCCAGCAGCTGGGGGACAGGGGGGAATTCACCCCTCCACTTT.

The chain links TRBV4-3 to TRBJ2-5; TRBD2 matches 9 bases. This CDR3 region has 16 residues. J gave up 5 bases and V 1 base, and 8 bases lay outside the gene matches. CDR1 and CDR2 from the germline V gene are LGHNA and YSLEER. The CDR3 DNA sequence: TGCGCCAGCAGCCAAGGGGGACTAGCTGGCGGCGAGACCCAGTACTTC. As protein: CASSQGGLAGGETQYF.

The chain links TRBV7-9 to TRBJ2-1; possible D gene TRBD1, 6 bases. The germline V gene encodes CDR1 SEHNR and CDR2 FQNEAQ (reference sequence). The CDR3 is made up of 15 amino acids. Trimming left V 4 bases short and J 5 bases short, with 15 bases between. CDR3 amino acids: CASSSTAPGDNEQFF. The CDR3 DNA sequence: TGTGCCAGCAGCTCCACCGCTCCAGGGGACAATGAGCAGTTCTTC. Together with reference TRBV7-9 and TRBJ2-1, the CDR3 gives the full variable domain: DTGVSQNPRHKITKRGQNVTFRCDPISEHNRLYWYRQTLGQGPEFLTYFQNEAQLEKSRLLSDRFSAERPKGSFSTLEIQRTEQGDSAMYLCASSSTAPGDNEQFFGPGTRLTVL.

The CDR3 nucleotides are TGTGCCTGGAGTGTGGGAGTAGCCAAAAACATTCAGTACTTC. Its protein is CAWSVGVAKNIQYF. The chain is built from TRBV30 and TRBJ2-4; weak D call: TRBD2 (5 bases). V lost 0 bases to trimming and J lost 0 bases, with 6 bases between them. The CDR3 has 14 amino acids. CDR1 and CDR2 (germline): GTSNPN, SVGIG (reference sequence). Variable domain in full (rest from reference TRBV30 and TRBJ2-4): SQTIHQWPATLVQPVGSPLSLECTVEGTSNPNLYWYRQAAGRGLQLLFYSVGIGQISSEVPQNLSASRPQDRQFILSSKKLLLSDSGFYLCAWSVGVAKNIQYFGAGTRLSVL.

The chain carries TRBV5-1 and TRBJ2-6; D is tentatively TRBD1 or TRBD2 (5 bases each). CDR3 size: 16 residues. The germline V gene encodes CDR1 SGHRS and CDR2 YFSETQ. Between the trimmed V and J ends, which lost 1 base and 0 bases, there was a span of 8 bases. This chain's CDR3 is CASSLLGVSGANVLTF. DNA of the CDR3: TGCGCCAGCAGCTTGCTGGGGGTCTCTGGGGCCAACGTCCTGACTTTC. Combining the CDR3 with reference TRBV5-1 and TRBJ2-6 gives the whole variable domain KAGVTQTPRYLIKTRGQQVTLSCSPISGHRSVSWYQQTPGQGLQFLFEYFSETQRNKGNFPGRFSGRQFSNSRSEMNVSTLELGDSALYLCASSLLGVSGANVLTFGAGSRLTVL.

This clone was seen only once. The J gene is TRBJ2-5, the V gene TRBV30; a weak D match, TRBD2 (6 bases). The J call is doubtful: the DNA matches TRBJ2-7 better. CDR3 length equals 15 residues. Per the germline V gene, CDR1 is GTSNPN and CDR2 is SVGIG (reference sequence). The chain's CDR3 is CAWSLDGTLNYEQYF. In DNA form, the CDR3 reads TGTGCCTGGAGCCTCGACGGGACTCTCAATTACGAGCAGTACTTC.

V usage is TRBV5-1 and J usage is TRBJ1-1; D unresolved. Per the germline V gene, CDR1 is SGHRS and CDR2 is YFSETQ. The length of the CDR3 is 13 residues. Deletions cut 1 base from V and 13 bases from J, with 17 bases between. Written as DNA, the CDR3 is TGCGCCAGCAGCTTGCGGCCGGGCGGCGAGGGTTTCTTT. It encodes CASSLRPGGEGFF. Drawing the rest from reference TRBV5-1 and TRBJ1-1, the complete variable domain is KAGVTQTPRYLIKTRGQQVTLSCSPISGHRSVSWYQQTPGQGLQFLFEYFSETQRNKGNFPGRFSGRQFSNSRSEMNVSTLELGDSALYLCASSLRPGGEGFFGQGTRLTVV.

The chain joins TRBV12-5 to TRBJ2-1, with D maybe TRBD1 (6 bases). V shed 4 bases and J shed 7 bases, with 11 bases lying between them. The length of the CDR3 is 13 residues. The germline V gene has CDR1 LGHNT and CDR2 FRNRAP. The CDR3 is CASGSSGENEQFF. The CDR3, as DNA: TGTGCTAGTGGTTCCTCAGGGGAGAATGAGCAGTTCTTC.

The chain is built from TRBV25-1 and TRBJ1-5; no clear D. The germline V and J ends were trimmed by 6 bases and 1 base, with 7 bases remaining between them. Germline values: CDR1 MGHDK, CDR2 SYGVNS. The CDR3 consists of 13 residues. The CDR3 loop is CASSAASNQPQHF. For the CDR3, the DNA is TGTGCCAGCAGCGCTGCGAGCAATCAGCCCCAGCATTTT.

CDR3 sequence: CASRAGTGLGQYF. CDR3 DNA: TGTGCCAGCAGGGCAGGGACAGGGTTGGGGCAGTACTTC. The chain employs TRBV2 and TRBJ2-7; 9 bases map to TRBD1. Germline V gene lookup returns CDR1 SNHLY and CDR2 FYNNEI. V shed 6 bases, J shed 9 bases, and the junction held 9 bases outside the gene matches. The CDR3 is 13 residues long.

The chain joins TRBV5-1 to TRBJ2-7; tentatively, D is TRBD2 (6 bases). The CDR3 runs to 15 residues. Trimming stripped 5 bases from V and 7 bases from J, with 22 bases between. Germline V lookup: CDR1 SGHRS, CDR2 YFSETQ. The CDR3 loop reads CASSYTGTELGEQYF. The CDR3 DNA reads TGCGCCAGCAGTTATACCGGGACTGAGCTTGGGGAGCAGTACTTC.

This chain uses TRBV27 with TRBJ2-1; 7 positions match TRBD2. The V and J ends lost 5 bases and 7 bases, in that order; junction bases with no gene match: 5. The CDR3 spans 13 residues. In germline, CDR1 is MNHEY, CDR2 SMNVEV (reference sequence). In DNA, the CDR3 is TGTGCCAGCAGTCCCAGGGAGGGGAATGAGCAGTTCTTC. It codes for CASSPREGNEQFF.